These 2 T cell receptor beta chains originate from one sample sequenced in a study of T-cell reconstitution after alpha-beta-depleted transplantation in children (dated by TCRdb to the mid-2010s). The library was made by PCR. Sequenced on an Illumina HiSeq 2500. TCR libraries were prepared with molecular barcoding, using unique molecular identifiers to normalize TCRbeta repertoire quantification. TCRdb cleaned the public reads at Q25 with fastp, built clones with MiXCR and kept in-frame beta chains. Every entry covers one CDR3 protein and lists the most common genes and DNA from its rows. This sample gives under 450,000 distinct CDR3 sequences in total; 10% to 15% of them show up just once. Around 4.5% of the sample is in the top ten clones. The sequencing here drew on PBMCs, taken from the stem cell graft. The receptor source for this set is a human donor who donated a stem cell graft to a child with Fanconi anemia.

This chain joins TRBV29-1 and TRBJ2-3; tentative D call: TRBD2 (7 bases). V gave up 4 bases and J gave up 1 base, with 12 bases separating them. The germline V gene has CDR1 SQVTM and CDR2 ANQGSEA. The CDR3 extends over 14 amino acids. CDR3 bases: TGCAGCGTTGGGGGGGGCCTTGGCACAGATACGCAGTATTTT. Amino acids: CSVGGGLGTDTQYF.

The genes are TRBV2 and TRBJ1-5; D is undetermined. The CDR3 loop spans 14 amino acids. Trimming stripped 6 bases from V and 5 bases from J, with 14 bases between. Germline V gene sequence: CDR1 SNHLY, CDR2 FYNNEI. CDR3 DNA: TGTGCCAGCAGCGAGTCGACGGACGATCAGCCCCAGCATTTT. This codes for CASSESTDDQPQHF. Full variable domain (missing parts from reference TRBV2 and TRBJ1-5): EPEVTQTPSHQVTQMGQEVILRCVPISNHLYFYWYRQILGQKVEFLVSFYNNEISEKSEIFDDQFSVERPDGSNFTLKIRSTKLEDSAMYFCASSESTDDQPQHFGDGTRLSIL.